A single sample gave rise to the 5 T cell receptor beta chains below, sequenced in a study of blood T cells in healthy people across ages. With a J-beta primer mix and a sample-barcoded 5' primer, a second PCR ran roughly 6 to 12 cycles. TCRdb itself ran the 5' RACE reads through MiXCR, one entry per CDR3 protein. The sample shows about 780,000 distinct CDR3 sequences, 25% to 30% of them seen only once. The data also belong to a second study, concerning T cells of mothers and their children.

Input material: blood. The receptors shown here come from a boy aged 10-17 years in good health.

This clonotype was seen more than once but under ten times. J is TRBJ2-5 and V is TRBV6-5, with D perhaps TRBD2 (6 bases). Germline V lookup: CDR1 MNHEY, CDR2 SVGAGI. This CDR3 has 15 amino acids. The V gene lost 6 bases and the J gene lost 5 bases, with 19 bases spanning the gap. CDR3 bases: TGTGCCAGCAGCCGGAGGGGAGTTGCTGGGGAGACCCAGTACTTC. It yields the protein CASSRRGVAGETQYF.

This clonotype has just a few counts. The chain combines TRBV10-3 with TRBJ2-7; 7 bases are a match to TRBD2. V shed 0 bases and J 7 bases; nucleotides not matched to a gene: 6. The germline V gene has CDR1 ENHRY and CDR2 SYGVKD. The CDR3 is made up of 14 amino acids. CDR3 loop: CAISESRGTGEQYF. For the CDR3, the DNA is TGTGCCATCAGTGAGTCGCGGGGGACGGGGGAGCAGTACTTC.

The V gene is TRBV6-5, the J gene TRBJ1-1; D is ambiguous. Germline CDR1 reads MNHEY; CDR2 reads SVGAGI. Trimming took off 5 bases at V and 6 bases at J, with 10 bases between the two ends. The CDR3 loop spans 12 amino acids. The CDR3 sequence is CASSRAPAEAFF. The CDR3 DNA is TGTGCCAGCAGTAGGGCCCCGGCTGAAGCTTTCTTT.

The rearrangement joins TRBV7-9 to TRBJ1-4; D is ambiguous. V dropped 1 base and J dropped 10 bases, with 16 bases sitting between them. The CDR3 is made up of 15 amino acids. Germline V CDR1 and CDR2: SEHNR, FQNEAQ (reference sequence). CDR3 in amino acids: CASSLDRAPRGKLFF. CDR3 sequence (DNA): TGTGCCAGCAGCTTAGACAGAGCCCCCCGAGGAAAACTGTTTTTT. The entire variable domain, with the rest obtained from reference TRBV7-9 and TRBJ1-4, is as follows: DTGVSQNPRHKITKRGQNVTFRCDPISEHNRLYWYRQTLGQGPEFLTYFQNEAQLEKSRLLSDRFSAERPKGSFSTLEIQRTEQGDSAMYLCASSLDRAPRGKLFFGSGTQLSVL.

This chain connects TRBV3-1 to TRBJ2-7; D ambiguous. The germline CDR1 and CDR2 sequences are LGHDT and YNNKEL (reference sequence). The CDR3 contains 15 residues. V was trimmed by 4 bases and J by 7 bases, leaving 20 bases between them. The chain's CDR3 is CASSPTGDLLFEQYF. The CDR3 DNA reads TGTGCCAGCAGCCCGACTGGGGATCTTTTGTTTGAGCAGTACTTC.